This T cell receptor beta chain comes out of a study of blood T cell repertoires in COVID-19. Background on the study: The United States, Italy and Spain provided the acute and convalescent COVID-19 samples. PBMCs, B-cell-depleted T cells, or T cells provided the cDNA or gDNA that made up the material.

The study recruited people aged roughly 18 to 89 years across around 24 US areas. TCRdb keeps only in-frame clones here, not all; method: immunoSEQ multiplex PCR. The sample holds about 140,000 clones, 84% seen once. V lost 4 bases, J lost 0 bases, and 13 bases lay in between. CDR1 is SNHLY and CDR2 is FYNNEI in the germline V gene. The CDR3 covers 16 residues. V gene TRBV2 combines with J gene TRBJ2-1; D possibly corresponds to TRBD1 (5 bases). The sequencing sample was made of PBMCs or T cells enriched from blood (not recorded which). This receptor was obtained from a man aged 40-49 years with acute COVID-19. Here the CDR3 reads CASSGQGRNSYNEQFF. Here the CDR3 DNA reads TGTGCCAGCAGTGGGCAGGGCCGTAACTCCTACAATGAGCAGTTCTTC.